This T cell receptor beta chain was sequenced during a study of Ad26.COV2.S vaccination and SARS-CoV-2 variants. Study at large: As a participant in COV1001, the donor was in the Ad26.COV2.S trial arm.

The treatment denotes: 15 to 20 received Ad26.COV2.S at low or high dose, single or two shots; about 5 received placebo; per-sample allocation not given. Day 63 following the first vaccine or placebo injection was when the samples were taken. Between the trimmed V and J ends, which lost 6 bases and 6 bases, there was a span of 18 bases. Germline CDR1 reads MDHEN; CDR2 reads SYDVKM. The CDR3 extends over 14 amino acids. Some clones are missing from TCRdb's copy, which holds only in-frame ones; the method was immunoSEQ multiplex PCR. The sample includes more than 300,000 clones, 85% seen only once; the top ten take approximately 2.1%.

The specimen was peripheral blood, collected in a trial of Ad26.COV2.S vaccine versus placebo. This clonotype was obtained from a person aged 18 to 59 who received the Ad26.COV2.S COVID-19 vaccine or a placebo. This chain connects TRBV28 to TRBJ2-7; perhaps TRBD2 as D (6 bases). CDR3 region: CASRPGGEVIEQYF. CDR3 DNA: TGTGCCAGCAGACCGGGCGGGGAGGTCATCGAGCAGTACTTC.